Presented here are 7 T cell receptor beta chains from one specimen sequenced in a study of Ad26.COV2.S vaccination and SARS-CoV-2 variants. Repertoires were generated with immunoSEQ multiplex PCR, while TCRdb's copy carries only in-frame clones and drops some. The sample lists hundreds of thousands of clones; more than 80% were seen once. Treatment of the sample: around 19 received Ad26.COV2.S at low or high dose, single or two shots; several received placebo; per-sample allocation not given. Collection of samples fell on day 63 after the first vaccine or placebo injection. Sequencing was performed on peripheral blood, taken in a trial of Ad26.COV2.S vaccine versus placebo. Receptor source: a person aged 18-65 years who received the Ad26.COV2.S COVID-19 vaccine or a placebo.

The rearrangement joins TRBV6-5 to TRBJ1-3; perhaps TRBD1 as D (6 bases). Germline V gene data show CDR1 as MNHEY and CDR2 as SVGAGI. This CDR3 region has 16 residues. Trimming took 0 bases from V and 4 from J, leaving 13 bases between them. CDR3 nucleotide sequence: TGTGCCAGCAGTTACTCGCTCGGGGGCGAAGGAAACACCATATATTTT. It encodes CASSYSLGGEGNTIYF.

The V gene is TRBV2, the J gene TRBJ2-5; D is possibly TRBD1 (5 bases). The CDR3 is 12 residues long. CDR1 SNHLY and CDR2 FYNNEI come from the germline V gene. V dropped 8 bases and J dropped 1 base, with 8 bases sitting between them. As DNA, the CDR3 is TGTGCCAGCGGGGCACCCCAAGAGACCCAGTACTTC. The encoded protein is CASGAPQETQYF.

This sequence joins TRBV19 and TRBJ1-5; no reliable D call. V shed 0 bases and J shed 4 bases, with 10 bases lying between them. The CDR3 spans 15 residues. In germline, CDR1 is LNHDA, CDR2 SQIVND (reference sequence). CDR3 DNA sequence: TGTGCCAGTAGTATAGAAACATACTATAATCAGCCCCAGCATTTT. It codes for CASSIETYYNQPQHF.

The chain couples TRBV5-4 to TRBJ2-7, with D tentatively TRBD1 or TRBD2 (5 bases each). V shed 3 bases and J shed 0 bases, with 13 bases lying between them. There are 15 residues in the CDR3. The germline V gene encodes CDR1 SGHNT and CDR2 YYREEE (reference sequence). The CDR3 is CASSSPPGSSYEQYF. CDR3 nucleotides: TGTGCCAGCAGCTCCCCCCCAGGGAGCTCCTACGAGCAGTACTTC.

Of note for this clone: Given a much more abundant clone one base away, this may be a read error. Other nucleotide sequences from this sample produce the same CDR3. This sequence joins TRBV30 and TRBJ2-7; no clear D. The CDR3 covers 11 residues. The V end was cut by 0 bases, the J end by 2 bases, with 2 bases between. The germline V gene encodes CDR1 GTSNPN and CDR2 SVGIG (reference sequence). The DNA for the CDR3 is TGTGCCTGGAGTGTAGCCTACGAGCAGTACTTC. Protein: CAWSVAYEQYF.

The CDR3 nucleotides are TGTGCCAGTAGTATGGGGTCGGGAGACCTCTATGGCTACACCTTC. It codes for CASSMGSGDLYGYTF. The rearrangement uses TRBV19 and TRBJ1-2; D call uncertain. V was cut by 3 bases and J by 4 bases, with 15 bases left in between. Germline CDR1 is LNHDA and CDR2 is SQIVND (reference sequence). This CDR3 spans 15 amino acids.

The CDR3 sequence: CASSIDRGIGQPQHF. The CDR3 region has the DNA TGTGCCAGTAGTATCGACAGGGGAATCGGTCAGCCCCAGCATTTT. This chain links TRBV19 with TRBJ1-5; 8 positions match TRBD1. The CDR3 contains 15 residues. After removal of 3 bases from V and 6 bases from J, the junction contained 7 bases not matched to a gene. CDR1 and CDR2 (germline): LNHDA, SQIVND (reference sequence). Based on the CDR3 plus reference TRBV19 and TRBJ1-5, the full variable domain is DGGITQSPKYLFRKEGQNVTLSCEQNLNHDAMYWYRQDPGQGLRLIYYSQIVNDFQKGDIAEGYSVSREKKESFPLTVTSAQKNPTAFYLCASSIDRGIGQPQHFGDGTRLSIL.